Below, 8 T cell receptor beta chains from the same sample are listed, as sequenced in a study of T cell changes during pregnancy in multiple sclerosis. The repertoire was sequenced with immunoSEQ multiplex PCR; TCRdb's copy has only in-frame clones and lacks some. The sample consists of around 72,000 clones, roughly 89% of them appearing once. Sequenced here: peripheral blood, sampled in the third trimester of pregnancy. All receptors derive from a female donor in good health, enrolled as a control in a pregnancy study.

This clone was observed a few times. The V call is TRBV7-9, the J call TRBJ1-2, with 7 bases that match TRBD1. This CDR3 spans 16 amino acids. The germline gives CDR1 SEHNR, CDR2 FQNEAQ (reference sequence). The ends lost 5 bases at V and 6 bases at J; junction bases unmatched: 15. The CDR3 nucleotides read TGTGCCAGCAGCCCTCCCAAAACAGGGGACGACGATGGCTACACCTTC. It codes for CASSPPKTGDDDGYTF.

This clone was counted a single time. The chain has TRBV28 and TRBJ1-5, with D unclear. Trimming removed 5 bases from V and 3 bases from J, with 14 bases in between. The CDR3 has 15 residues. Germline CDR1 MDHEN, CDR2 SYDVKM. CDR3 in amino acids: CASSQAGGINQPQHF. The CDR3, as DNA: TGTGCCAGCAGTCAAGCGGGCGGTATCAATCAGCCCCAGCATTTT.

The chain has TRBV5-1 and TRBJ2-5; tentatively, D is TRBD2 (5 bases). Deletions cut 1 base from V and 10 bases from J, with 17 bases between. CDR1 and CDR2 from the germline V gene are SGHRS and YFSETQ. The CDR3 loop spans 14 amino acids. The CDR3 spells CASSLLAGDSSQYF. CDR3 DNA sequence: TGCGCCAGCAGCTTGCTAGCCGGGGATAGTAGCCAGTACTTC.

The CDR3 loop reads CASSGVGGQRGVHNEQFF. The CDR3 DNA sequence: TGCGCCAGCAGCGGGGTAGGGGGTCAGAGGGGAGTGCACAATGAGCAGTTCTTC. The rearrangement uses TRBV10-1 and TRBJ2-1; the D gene is possibly TRBD1 (6 bases). The CDR3 totals 18 residues. V lost 6 bases and J lost 5, with 26 bases in between. Per germline, CDR1 WNHNN and CDR2 SYGVQD (reference sequence).

The chain joins TRBV7-8 to TRBJ1-2, with 10 positions matching TRBD1. V lost 3 bases to trimming and J lost 1 base; unmatched junction nucleotides: 2. Germline V gene lookup returns CDR1 SGHVS and CDR2 FQNEAQ. This CDR3 is 15 amino acids long. CDR3 amino acids: CASSFWDRGNYGYTF. The CDR3 DNA reads TGTGCCAGCAGCTTTTGGGACAGGGGTAACTATGGCTACACCTTC.

The chain carries TRBV30 and TRBJ2-7; 8 bases are shared with TRBD2. V gave up 5 bases and J gave up 2 bases; unmatched junction bases: 5. The CDR3 spans 13 residues. Germline V CDR1 and CDR2: GTSNPN, SVGIG (reference sequence). The CDR3 DNA reads TGTGCCTGGCTCCTAGCGGGCACCTACGAGCAGTACTTC. Translation gives CAWLLAGTYEQYF.

J is TRBJ1-6 and V is TRBV19; perhaps TRBD1 as D (5 bases). CDR3 length equals 14 residues. From germline, CDR1 is LNHDA and CDR2 SQIVND (reference sequence). Trimming took off 1 base at V and 7 bases at J, with 8 bases between the two ends. DNA for the CDR3: TGTGCCAGTAGTATAGTTCGGGGGAATTCACCCCTCCACTTT. Its protein is CASSIVRGNSPLHF.

The rearrangement joins TRBV15 to TRBJ2-7; 10 bases map to TRBD1. The CDR3 length is 15 residues. The trim removed 3 bases at V and 2 bases at J, leaving 4 bases unmatched. CDR1 and CDR2 (germline): LNHNV, YYDKDF (reference sequence). CDR3: CATSSWDRGTYEQYF. The CDR3 region has the DNA TGTGCCACCAGCAGTTGGGACAGGGGCACCTACGAGCAGTACTTC.